The clone carrying this T cell receptor (beta chain) has a count of ten or more. These data come from a study of T cells in Graves' hyperthyroidism and ophthalmopathy. Amplification yielded TCR beta CDR3 regions, with RNA transcripts as the source. Primed by the HTBI set, a first-round RT-PCR was run on the TCR CDR3. TCRdb reprocessed the multiplex PCR reads with MiXCR, giving one entry per CDR3 protein. There are fewer than 350,000 distinct CDR3 sequences in the sample; over 12% occur only once, and over 25% lies in the top ten. V dropped 7 bases and J dropped 0 bases, with 13 bases sitting between them. Germline V gene sequence: CDR1 SNHLY, CDR2 FYNNEI. The CDR3 is 15 amino acids.

This chain connects TRBV2 to TRBJ1-5, with unresolved D. The sequenced sample consisted of blood. The origin of this receptor is a woman aged 45-59 years with Graves' hyperthyroidism that later progressed to Graves' ophthalmopathy. CDR3 sequence: CASTTEAASNQPQHF. CDR3 sequence (DNA): TGTGCCAGCACCACGGAAGCCGCTAGCAATCAGCCCCAGCATTTT.